This T cell receptor (beta chain) stems from a study of identical twins. Regarding the study as a whole: Insertions were reduced in abundant cord blood beta clonotypes but not in memory repertoires.

This clonotype showed up just a few times. Its antigen is unidentified. V lost 6 bases, J lost 7 bases, and 18 bases lay in between. Germline CDR1 is DFQATT and CDR2 is SNEGSKA (reference sequence). The CDR3 sequence is 13 residues long. Every sampled donor was Caucasian and healthy. TCRdb itself ran the 5' RACE reads through MiXCR, one entry per CDR3 protein. The sample carries approximately 670,000 distinct CDR3 sequences, around 5.7% recorded once. This receptor was taken from a man aged 18 to 30 in good health. The chain joins TRBV20-1 to TRBJ2-5, with TRBD2 as a possible D gene (5 bases). Sequencing input: naive T cells sorted from blood. The CDR3 reads CSAPRSAVRTQYF. CDR3 in DNA: TGCAGTGCCCCCCGATCAGCGGTACGGACCCAGTACTTC.